The T cell receptor beta chain described here comes from a study of blood T cell repertoires in COVID-19. Study summary: From the United States, Italy and Spain came samples of acute and convalescent COVID-19. PBMCs, B-cell-depleted T cells, or T cells provided the cDNA or gDNA that made up the material.

In the original analysis: Researchers report that nucleated cell counts were estimated from reference gene primer amplification. Some clones are missing from TCRdb's copy, which holds only in-frame ones; the method was immunoSEQ multiplex PCR. For V, J and clone size, that table is used; D and trimming come from the DNA. This table holds 100,000 or so clones, around four fifths found once. Germline V gene sequence: CDR1 SNHLY, CDR2 FYNNEI. Trimming removed 5 bases from V and 8 bases from J, with 9 bases in between. The CDR3 loop spans 12 amino acids. This clonotype originated in a woman aged 70-85 years with active or convalescent COVID-19. The chain employs TRBV2 and TRBJ1-4; D gene unclear. Sequences were obtained from peripheral blood. The DNA of the CDR3 is TGTGCCAGCAGTATCGGGATGGAAAAACTGTTTTTT. The encoded protein is CASSIGMEKLFF.